This T cell receptor (beta chain) appears in the sequencing data of a study of shared clonotypes between healthy human individuals. Overall study results and limits: Among a few donors, roughly 5% of naive CD4 clonotypes were found in common. Tissue TCR repertoires likely differ from these blood-only repertoires.

The germline gives CDR1 SGHDN, CDR2 FVKESK. Trimming removed 8 bases from V and 2 bases from J; junction bases left unmatched: 14. The CDR3 contains 16 residues. Across several immunoSEQ plates, the genomic DNA of each subset was split evenly. Data came from immunoSEQ multiplex PCR; TCRdb stores just in-frame clones and leaves some out. The sample has around 560,000 clones; 85% to 95% are singletons. Naivety among CD8 cells was defined by CD45RO negativity and positive CCR7 selection, thereby excluding terminally differentiated effector memory CD45RA+ cells. Turning to this clone: Antigen specificity is unknown.

This sequence joins TRBV14 and TRBJ2-7, with 8 positions matching TRBD2. The sequence derives from a woman in her 30s in good health. The material sequenced was naive CD8+ T cells sorted from blood. CDR3 DNA sequence: TGTGCCAGCGCTCGGCGTCCGGGACTAGTGGCCTACGAGCAGTACTTC. It encodes CASARRPGLVAYEQYF. The whole variable domain, remainder taken from reference TRBV14 and TRBJ2-7, is EAGVTQFPSHSVIEKGQTVTLRCDPISGHDNLYWYRRVMGKEIKFLLHFVKESKQDESGMPNNRFLAERTGGTYSTLKVQPAELEDSGVYFCASARRPGLVAYEQYFGPGTRLTVT.